This TCR beta chain appears in the sequencing data of a study of shared clonotypes between healthy human individuals. The count of this clone is one. The repertoire was sequenced with immunoSEQ multiplex PCR; TCRdb's copy has only in-frame clones and lacks some. The sample consists of 1,500,000 or so clones, more than 95% of them appearing once. The CDR3 is 14 amino acids. V lost 0 bases, J lost 5 bases, and 11 bases lay in between. Germline lookup yields CDR1 SGHNT and CDR2 YYREEE (reference sequence). Sample: naive CD4+ T cells sorted from blood. Subset denoted: CD45RA+ positively selected. The chain uses TRBV5-4 and TRBJ2-5; D unresolved. This sequence originates from a young man in good health. CDR3 nucleotide sequence: TGTGCCAGCAGCTTGGTCCCGCGTGGTGAGACCCAGTACTTC. This translates into CASSLVPRGETQYF.